This T cell receptor beta chain was documented in a study of cytomegalovirus exposure and HLA in healthy donors. With 60 Vbeta and 13 Jbeta primers, the PCR was carried out. The table came from immunoSEQ multiplex PCR; TCRdb's copy has only in-frame clones and leaves some out. The table has 200,000 or so clones, 82% seen once. CDR1 MGHDK and CDR2 SYGVNS come from the germline V gene. V lost 1 base and J lost 3; bases outside the gene matches: 6. CDR3 length: 15 residues. The chain uses TRBV25-1 and TRBJ2-7, with 7 bases identical to TRBD2. The sequence was obtained from a woman younger than 30 in good health and CMV-seronegative. Material: PBMCs. CDR3 protein: CASSEWGGAGYEQYF. DNA for the CDR3: TGTGCCAGCAGTGAATGGGGGGGAGCGGGCTACGAGCAGTACTTC.